This T cell receptor beta chain originates from a study of T cell repertoires in cytomegalovirus infection. Overall study: CMV infection and matching HLA type were both indicated by public TCR beta signatures.

Germline-derived CDR1 and CDR2 are LNHDA and SQIVND (reference sequence). Trimming removed 4 bases from V and 4 bases from J, with 10 bases in between. This CDR3 contains 14 residues. Only a few counts were recorded for this clonotype. The target antigen is unknown. From the reads, TCRdb called clonotypes with MiXCR, one entry per CDR3 protein. The sample holds approximately 390,000 distinct CDR3 sequences, roughly 34% seen once. The rearrangement uses TRBV19 and TRBJ1-4; D is perhaps TRBD1 (5 bases). The TCR sequence derives from a human donor in good health (CMV status not recorded). Some clones in this sample may be carry-over from other donors' samples. Sequencing used cultured PBMCs, obtained from culture after CMV antigen stimulation. The chain's CDR3 is CASSNRQINEKLFF. The CDR3, as DNA: TGTGCCAGTAGTAACCGACAGATTAATGAAAAACTGTTTTTT.